This passage covers 3 T cell receptor beta chains from one sample sequenced in a study of blood T cell repertoires in COVID-19. The assay was immunoSEQ multiplex PCR, and TCRdb's table has in-frame clones only and misses some. The sample holds approximately 300,000 clones, 70% to 85% seen once. Sequencing was carried out using peripheral blood. The origin of the receptors is a human donor with COVID-19, enrolled during active disease. The donor label of this sample is uncertain.

The chain joins TRBV3-1 (or the pseudogene TRBV3-2) to TRBJ2-3; D is unresolved. The CDR3 is 16 amino acids. Deletions cut 2 bases from V and 2 bases from J, with 14 bases between. Germline loops: CDR1 LGHDT, CDR2 YNNKEL (reference sequence). CDR3 coding DNA: TGTGCCAGCAGCCAACATGGTGGCAGGTACACAGATACGCAGTATTTT. It is translated as CASSQHGGRYTDTQYF.

The rearrangement joins TRBV7-2 to TRBJ1-6, with 9 bases aligning to TRBD1. CDR1 and CDR2 (germline): SGHTA, FQGNSA. The CDR3 contains 17 residues. Germline trimming cut 1 base from V and 7 bases from J; bases unmatched to any gene: 8. CDR3 protein: CASSLVGQGVGNSPLHF. CDR3 nucleotide sequence: TGTGCCAGCAGCTTAGTGGGACAGGGTGTGGGGAATTCACCCCTCCACTTT. Filled out from reference TRBV7-2 and TRBJ1-6, the complete variable domain reads GAGVSQSPSNKVTEKGKDVELRCDPISGHTALYWYRQSLGQGLEFLIYFQGNSAPDKSGLPSDRFSAERTGGSVSTLTIQRTQQEDSAVYLCASSLVGQGVGNSPLHFGNGTRLTVT.

The chain carries TRBV11-1 and TRBJ1-6, with D possibly matching TRBD1 (5 bases). V lost 4 bases to trimming and J lost 2 bases, with 9 bases between them. The CDR3 runs 15 residues. Germline V gene lookup returns CDR1 SGHAT and CDR2 FQDESV (reference sequence). CDR3 loop: CASSSPGAYNSPLHF. The CDR3 nucleotides read TGTGCCAGCAGCTCACCGGGGGCCTATAATTCACCCCTCCACTTT.